This T cell receptor beta chain comes out of a study of T cell responses to AZD1222 COVID-19 vaccine. Study-wide findings and caveats: Clonal diversity may have been underestimated, and the donors were mostly white British, with more females than males. Nearly half of the spike-specific TCRs reportedly recognize variant regions that carry no mutations.

Notes on this clone: Its antigen remains unidentified.

Generated by immunoSEQ multiplex PCR, the TCRdb table keeps only in-frame clones and is missing some. Found here are about 140,000 clones, approximately 85% of them singletons; the top ten hold 8%. The V gene's germline CDR1 is MNHEY and CDR2 SMNVEV (reference sequence). The trim removed 5 bases at V and 8 bases at J, leaving 5 bases unmatched. This CDR3 is 15 amino acids long. The receptor's source is an adult in good health. The rearrangement links TRBV27 to TRBJ2-1; TRBD2 aligns across 14 bases. Specimen: peripheral blood, collected on day 0 of AZD1222 vaccination. The CDR3 is CASSLWTSGRHEQFF. In DNA form, the CDR3 reads TGTGCCAGCAGTCTGTGGACTAGCGGGAGGCATGAGCAGTTCTTC.